This T cell receptor beta chain was identified during a study of T cell changes during pregnancy in multiple sclerosis. Repertoires were generated with immunoSEQ multiplex PCR, while TCRdb's copy carries only in-frame clones and drops some. The table lists roughly 36,000 clones, roughly 93% of them singletons. V was trimmed by 4 bases and J by 6 bases, leaving 10 bases between them. The CDR3 covers 13 residues. Germline CDR1 and CDR2: MNHNS and SASEGT. The source of this sequence is a female donor in good health, enrolled as a control in a pregnancy study. This chain uses TRBV6-1 with TRBJ1-5, with D perhaps TRBD1 (5 bases). The sample here was peripheral blood, taken in the second trimester of pregnancy. CDR3 protein: CASSGGRGQPQHF. The CDR3 DNA reads as TGTGCCAGCAGTGGAGGGAGGGGTCAGCCCCAGCATTTT.